The 15 T cell receptor beta chains reported below all come from one sample, sequenced in a study of metastatic and nonmetastatic thyroid tumors. Using MiXCR, TCRdb re-called clones from the PCR reads. The sample has about 9,600 clones, roughly 30% seen once. Until they underwent thyroid surgery, no patient had received any treatment. The specimen was tumor tissue. The receptors were gathered from a female donor with papillary thyroid cancer or a benign thyroid nodule (not recorded which). Some clones in this sample may be carry-over from other donors' samples.

Concerning this clone itself: Germline is not matched at one junction end, which may reflect a read error. This sequence joins TRBV28 and TRBJ2-7; possible D gene TRBD2, 5 bases. The CDR3 runs to 14 residues. The V gene's germline CDR1 is MDHEN and CDR2 SYDVKM. DNA of the CDR3: TGTGCCAGCAGTTTGTGGGAGTGGTCCTACGAGCAGTATTTC. Translating it yields CASSLWEWSYEQYF.

The sample holds one count of this clone. The chain carries TRBV20-1 and TRBJ1-2, with D uncertain. V was pared by 7 bases and J by 1 base, with 7 bases between. This CDR3 has 11 amino acids. CDR1 and CDR2 (germline): DFQATT, SNEGSKA (reference sequence). DNA of the CDR3: TGCAGTGGTTGGAGTAACTATGGCTACACCTTC. This gives the protein CSGWSNYGYTF.

This clone was seen a few times. The chain couples TRBV6-1 to TRBJ1-2, with D tentatively TRBD1 (5 bases). Germline CDR1 is MNHNS and CDR2 is SASEGT. The CDR3 consists of 16 residues. Trimming took 6 bases from V and 8 from J, leaving 25 bases between them. The CDR3 region is CASSDILGVGAGGYTF. Written as DNA, the CDR3 is TGTGCCAGCAGCGATATTCTGGGAGTAGGGGCTGGGGGCTACACCTTC.

By frequency in the sample, this clone is medium-sized. CDR3 residues: CASSPKPAYEQYF. DNA of the CDR3: TGTGCCAGCAGCCCTAAGCCGGCGTACGAGCAGTACTTC. The chain is built from TRBV7-9 and TRBJ2-7; D is undetermined. The germline gives CDR1 SEHNR, CDR2 FQNEAQ (reference sequence). Trimming left V 5 bases short and J 4 bases short, with 12 bases between. The CDR3 runs to 13 residues.

Judged by abundance, this clone is medium-sized. V is TRBV28 and J is TRBJ1-1; D unclear. CDR1 and CDR2 from the germline V gene are MDHEN and SYDVKM. V was clipped by 7 bases and J by 2 bases, with 14 bases between them. This CDR3 spans 14 amino acids. The CDR3 DNA follows: TGTGCCAGCACTTTGCTCGGGCCTAACACTGAAGCTTTCTTT. Translating it yields CASTLLGPNTEAFF.

The table lists this clone with a few counts. The chain links TRBV12-3 or TRBV12-4 to TRBJ2-1, with no clear D. This CDR3 is 13 amino acids long. V was pared by 4 bases and J by 8 bases, with 12 bases between. CDR3: CASSWTSGDEQFF. The CDR3 nucleotides are TGTGCCAGCAGTTGGACGTCTGGGGATGAGCAGTTCTTC.

This clone was counted between two and nine times. The V and J genes are TRBV6-2 or TRBV6-3 and TRBJ1-2, with unresolved D. The ends were cut back, 2 bases at V and 6 bases at J, with 19 bases in the middle. The CDR3 is 16 amino acids. CDR1 is MNHEY and CDR2 is SVGEGT in the germline V gene. Written as DNA, the CDR3 is TGTGCCAGCAGTTACGCGGGGTTAAGAGGAGGCAATGGCTACACCTTC. Translated, it gives CASSYAGLRGGNGYTF.

This chain uses TRBV12-3 or TRBV12-4 with TRBJ2-7, with a possible D match to TRBD2 (6 bases). The ends were cut back, 3 bases at V and 4 bases at J, with 10 bases in the middle. The CDR3 is 13 residues long. As DNA, the CDR3 is TGTGCCAGCAGTTTCGGGGAGGCGTACGAGCAGTACTTC. This encodes CASSFGEAYEQYF.

The V and J genes are TRBV5-5 and TRBJ1-1; 7 bases map to TRBD1. The CDR3 is made up of 14 amino acids. With V trimmed by 1 base and J by 4 bases, 4 bases remained unmatched. CDR1 is SGHKS, CDR2 YYEKEE, per germline (reference sequence). The CDR3: CASSLFQGGTEAFF. CDR3 coding DNA: TGTGCCAGCAGCTTGTTTCAGGGGGGCACTGAAGCTTTCTTT. Together with reference TRBV5-5 and TRBJ1-1, the CDR3 gives the full variable domain: DAGVTQSPTHLIKTRGQQVTLRCSPISGHKSVSWYQQVLGQGPQFIFQYYEKEERGRGNFPDRFSARQFPNYSSELNVNALLLGDSALYLCASSLFQGGTEAFFGQGTRLTVV.

This clone was detected once. The chain links TRBV5-1 to TRBJ2-1; 8 bases line up with TRBD1. This CDR3 region has 15 residues. V lost 1 base and J lost 4; bases outside the gene matches: 4. Germline CDR1 SGHRS, CDR2 YFSETQ. The DNA of the CDR3 is TGCGCCAGCAGCTTGACAGGGGGTTCATACAATGAGCAGTTCTTC. It yields the protein CASSLTGGSYNEQFF.

This clone is medium-sized. This chain uses TRBV7-2 with TRBJ2-7, with D hard to call. CDR3 length equals 15 residues. Germline lookup yields CDR1 SGHTA and CDR2 FQGNSA. Trimming took off 2 bases at V and 7 bases at J, with 18 bases between the two ends. The CDR3 here is CASSLRLGAAWEQYF. The CDR3 region has the DNA TGTGCCAGCAGCTTAAGATTGGGTGCGGCGTGGGAGCAGTACTTC. The whole variable domain, remainder taken from reference TRBV7-2 and TRBJ2-7, is GAGVSQSPSNKVTEKGKDVELRCDPISGHTALYWYRQSLGQGLEFLIYFQGNSAPDKSGLPSDRFSAERTGGSVSTLTIQRTQQEDSAVYLCASSLRLGAAWEQYFGPGTRLTVT.

The chain employs TRBV10-1 and TRBJ1-3; D is unclear. V shed 8 bases and J shed 4 bases, with 9 bases lying between them. The CDR3 has 12 amino acids. The germline CDR1 and CDR2 sequences are WNHNN and SYGVQD (reference sequence). CDR3 DNA sequence: TGCGCCAGCTCTCCAGGAGGAAACACCATATATTTT. The encoded protein is CASSPGGNTIYF.

This clone was picked up a small number of times. The J gene is TRBJ2-7, the V gene TRBV6-1; 8 bases match TRBD2. V was pared by 6 bases and J by 4 bases, with 17 bases of the junction left unmatched. In germline, CDR1 is MNHNS, CDR2 SASEGT. This CDR3 contains 17 residues. The CDR3 coding sequence is TGTGCCAGCAGCCACGTCGGAAAAGCGGGAGCGTTGTACGAGCAGTACTTC. Translation: CASSHVGKAGALYEQYF.

There are a few counts of this clone. The genes are TRBV28 and TRBJ1-2; D is ambiguous. Germline assignment: CDR1 MDHEN and CDR2 SYDVKM. The CDR3 is 15 amino acids. V was cut by 5 bases and J by 0 bases, with 13 bases left in between. DNA of the CDR3: TGTGCCAGCAGTCCCTACAAGGGAACTAACTATGGCTACACCTTC. Translating gives CASSPYKGTNYGYTF.

The DNA for the CDR3 is TGTGCCTGGAGTGTACTAGTGGGGACTAGCTCCACAGATACGCAGTATTTT. Its protein product is CAWSVLVGTSSTDTQYF. The chain is built from TRBV30 and TRBJ2-3; 9 bases are a match to TRBD2. The CDR3 is 17 amino acids. With 0 bases clipped from V and 2 bases from J, the junction kept 9 bases outside the gene matches. Germline CDR1 reads GTSNPN; CDR2 reads SVGIG (reference sequence). The full variable domain, completed using reference TRBV30 and TRBJ2-3, is SQTIHQWPATLVQPVGSPLSLECTVEGTSNPNLYWYRQAAGRGLQLLFYSVGIGQISSEVPQNLSASRPQDRQFILSSKKLLLSDSGFYLCAWSVLVGTSSTDTQYFGPGTRLTVL.